A selection of T cell receptor beta chains follows, all from one sample in a study of metastatic and nonmetastatic thyroid tumors. TCRdb re-clonotyped the PCR reads via MiXCR. The sample includes roughly 21,000 clones, about 30% seen only once; the top ten take approximately 18%. The sequencing input was blood. Source of these receptors: a female donor with papillary thyroid cancer or a benign thyroid nodule (not recorded which). Some clones in this sample may be carry-over from other donors' samples. Each CDR3 is given with its conserved first and last residue. The order of the fields is J gene, D gene, V gene, CDR3 length, clone size, CDR3 DNA, CDR3 protein. D genes are given only for firm matches. Size is omitted from some rows. Given values are once, few, many or a class for expanded clones.

j_gene: TRBJ2-7
d_gene: TRBD1
v_gene: TRBV28
len: 14
abundance: NA
CDR3nt: TGTGCCAGCAGTTCTCCGGGACAGGGAAACGAGCAGTACTTC
CDR3aa: CASSSPGQGNEQYF

j_gene: TRBJ1-2
d_gene: TRBD1
v_gene: TRBV10-3
len: 14
abundance: NA
CDR3nt: TGTGCCATCAGTGAAGGGACAGAGGTCTATGGCTACACCTTC
CDR3aa: CAISEGTEVYGYTF

j_gene: TRBJ2-1
d_gene: TRBD2
v_gene: TRBV6-4
len: 15
abundance: many
CDR3nt: TGTGCCAGCAGACCCGGGACTAGCGGTGCTGCTGAGCAGTTCTTC
CDR3aa: CASRPGTSGAAEQFF

j_gene: TRBJ1-6
d_gene: NA
v_gene: TRBV28
len: 12
abundance: many
CDR3nt: TGTGCCAGCAGTTTAAGTGCTTCACCCCTCCACTTT
CDR3aa: CASSLSASPLHF

j_gene: TRBJ2-2
d_gene: NA
v_gene: TRBV9
len: 17
abundance: few
CDR3nt: TGTGCCAGCAGCGTTGCCGGGACATGGTTAATCACCGCGGAGCTGTTGTTT
CDR3aa: CASSVAGTWLITAELLF

j_gene: TRBJ2-7
d_gene: NA
v_gene: TRBV19
len: 14
abundance: medium-sized
CDR3nt: TGTGCCAGTAGTACCCGGGACGGCTCCTACGAGCAGTACTTC
CDR3aa: CASSTRDGSYEQYF

j_gene: TRBJ1-2
d_gene: NA
v_gene: TRBV4-3
len: 13
abundance: NA
CDR3nt: TGCGCCAGAAGTTCGTCCGCCCTAGATGGCCACACCTTC
CDR3aa: CARSSSALDGHTF

j_gene: TRBJ2-2
d_gene: NA
v_gene: TRBV11-2
len: 15
abundance: NA
CDR3nt: TGTGCCAGCAGCTTAGAAGGGAGTAAGACCGGGGAGCTGTTTTTT
CDR3aa: CASSLEGSKTGELFF

j_gene: TRBJ1-2
d_gene: TRBD1
v_gene: TRBV6-2/TRBV6-3
len: 15
abundance: NA
CDR3nt: TGTGCCAGCAGTTACCGGGACAGAGCTAACTATGGCTACACCTTC
CDR3aa: CASSYRDRANYGYTF

j_gene: TRBJ1-6
d_gene: NA
v_gene: TRBV20-1
len: 13
abundance: many
CDR3nt: TGCAGTGCTCGCGGGACGCCTAATTCACCCCTCCACTTT
CDR3aa: CSARGTPNSPLHF

j_gene: TRBJ2-3
d_gene: TRBD1
v_gene: TRBV6-2/TRBV6-3
len: 17
abundance: many
CDR3nt: TGTGCCAGCAGCACTAGACAGGGTGGTAAGAGAACAGATACGCAGTATTTT
CDR3aa: CASSTRQGGKRTDTQYF

j_gene: TRBJ1-2
d_gene: NA
v_gene: TRBV20-1
len: 11
abundance: NA
CDR3nt: TGCAGTGCTGGACAGAACTATGGCTACACCTTC
CDR3aa: CSAGQNYGYTF

j_gene: TRBJ2-3
d_gene: NA
v_gene: TRBV19
len: 14
abundance: few
CDR3nt: TGTGCCAGTAGTATATCCTCAGTCACAGATACGCAGTATTTT
CDR3aa: CASSISSVTDTQYF

j_gene: TRBJ2-5
d_gene: TRBD1
v_gene: TRBV12-3/TRBV12-4
len: 14
abundance: many
CDR3nt: TGTGCCAGCAGTCTCCGGGACAGCAAAGAGACCCAGTACTTC
CDR3aa: CASSLRDSKETQYF

j_gene: TRBJ1-5
d_gene: NA
v_gene: TRBV20-1
len: 17
abundance: few
CDR3nt: TGCAGTGCTAGAGGCGTAGCCCTGCCAGATAGCAATCAGCCCCAGCATTTT
CDR3aa: CSARGVALPDSNQPQHF

j_gene: TRBJ2-1
d_gene: TRBD2
v_gene: TRBV10-2
len: 16
abundance: NA
CDR3nt: TGCGCCAGCAGTGAGAGCAGTAGCGGGAGCCCCAATGAGCATTTCTTC
CDR3aa: CASSESSSGSPNEHFF

j_gene: TRBJ2-3
d_gene: NA
v_gene: TRBV12-3/TRBV12-4
len: 16
abundance: NA
CDR3nt: TGTGCCAGCAGTTCACTTATTACCGGTAGCACAGATACGCAGTATTTT
CDR3aa: CASSSLITGSTDTQYF

j_gene: TRBJ1-1
d_gene: TRBD1
v_gene: TRBV24-1
len: 15
abundance: medium-sized
CDR3nt: TGTGCCACCCGAGGGACAGGGGTATCGGACACTGAAGCTTTCTTT
CDR3aa: CATRGTGVSDTEAFF

j_gene: TRBJ1-2
d_gene: NA
v_gene: TRBV4-2
len: 16
abundance: many
CDR3nt: TGTGCCAGCAGCCAAGCTAACCAGTTAAGTGACTATGGCTACACCTTC
CDR3aa: CASSQANQLSDYGYTF

j_gene: TRBJ2-7
d_gene: NA
v_gene: TRBV18
len: 12
abundance: many
CDR3nt: TGTGCCAGCTCACCTCGGGACTACGAGCAGTACTTC
CDR3aa: CASSPRDYEQYF

j_gene: TRBJ1-1
d_gene: NA
v_gene: TRBV28
len: 12
abundance: NA
CDR3nt: TGTGCCAGCAGTTTGATGGACACTGAAGCTTTCTTT
CDR3aa: CASSLMDTEAFF

j_gene: TRBJ1-2
d_gene: NA
v_gene: TRBV6-1
len: 12
abundance: few
CDR3nt: TGTGCCGGGCGCCGTTCGGGCTATGGCTACACCTTC
CDR3aa: CAGRRSGYGYTF

j_gene: TRBJ1-2
d_gene: NA
v_gene: TRBV24-1
len: 14
abundance: NA
CDR3nt: TGTGACACCAGTGATCCGACTCATAACTCTGGCTACTCCTTC
CDR3aa: CDTSDPTHNSGYSF

j_gene: TRBJ1-6
d_gene: NA
v_gene: TRBV6-4
len: 13
abundance: NA
CDR3nt: TGTGCCAGCAGTGACCATAAGAATTCACCCCTCCACTTT
CDR3aa: CASSDHKNSPLHF

j_gene: TRBJ1-1
d_gene: TRBD1
v_gene: TRBV20-1
len: 15
abundance: many
CDR3nt: TGCAGTGCTAGAGCCTCCGACAGGGGTAACACTGAAGCTTTCTTT
CDR3aa: CSARASDRGNTEAFF

j_gene: TRBJ1-1
d_gene: NA
v_gene: TRBV5-5
len: 14
abundance: many
CDR3nt: TGTGCCAGCAGCCCCGTTAAGTCTACCACTGAAGCTTTCTTT
CDR3aa: CASSPVKSTTEAFF

j_gene: TRBJ1-6
d_gene: TRBD1
v_gene: TRBV30
len: 15
abundance: once
CDR3nt: TGTGCCTGGAGTGTCCGAGACAGGGCTAATTCACCCCTCCACTTT
CDR3aa: CAWSVRDRANSPLHF

j_gene: TRBJ2-7
d_gene: NA
v_gene: TRBV24-1
len: 14
abundance: NA
CDR3nt: TGTTCCACCAGTCGGTGCAGGGGTGCCTACGAGCAGTACTTC
CDR3aa: CSTSRCRGAYEQYF

j_gene: TRBJ2-1
d_gene: TRBD1
v_gene: TRBV4-3
len: 14
abundance: many
CDR3nt: TGCGCCAGCAGCGAAGGGACAGGGGGGTTTGAGCAGTTCTTC
CDR3aa: CASSEGTGGFEQFF

j_gene: TRBJ2-7
d_gene: TRBD2
v_gene: TRBV6-1
len: 14
abundance: many
CDR3nt: TGTGCCAGCAGGGGACTAGCAAGGGACTACGAGCAGTACTTC
CDR3aa: CASRGLARDYEQYF

j_gene: TRBJ2-2
d_gene: NA
v_gene: TRBV10-2
len: 15
abundance: many
CDR3nt: TGCGCCAGCAGGAGGGACAACGCGAACACCGGGGAGCTGTTTTTT
CDR3aa: CASRRDNANTGELFF

j_gene: TRBJ1-2
d_gene: NA
v_gene: TRBV5-5
len: 14
abundance: NA
CDR3nt: TGTGCCAGCAGCTTGGACAGGATCAACTATGGCTACACCTTC
CDR3aa: CASSLDRINYGYTF

j_gene: TRBJ1-1
d_gene: NA
v_gene: TRBV20-1
len: 15
abundance: many
CDR3nt: TGCAGTGTTTCGCGGAGCCGACAGCTAAACACTGAAGCTTTCTTT
CDR3aa: CSVSRSRQLNTEAFF

j_gene: TRBJ2-2
d_gene: TRBD2
v_gene: TRBV11-2
len: 16
abundance: NA
CDR3nt: TGTGCCAGCAGCTTGGTTTCGGGCGGGAGGACCGGGGAGCTATTTTTT
CDR3aa: CASSLVSGGRTGELFF

j_gene: TRBJ1-1
d_gene: TRBD1
v_gene: TRBV6-2/TRBV6-3
len: 17
abundance: NA
CDR3nt: TGTGCCAGCAGTTACTCTCTAAGACAGGGGAGGACGACTGAAGCTTTCTTT
CDR3aa: CASSYSLRQGRTTEAFF

j_gene: TRBJ2-5
d_gene: TRBD1
v_gene: TRBV19
len: 14
abundance: many
CDR3nt: TGTGCCAGTAGTAGGTACAGGGGATCAGAGACCCAGTACTTC
CDR3aa: CASSRYRGSETQYF

j_gene: TRBJ2-1
d_gene: NA
v_gene: TRBV12-3/TRBV12-4
len: 12
abundance: many
CDR3nt: TGTGCCAGCAGTTTAGCCTACAATGAGCAGTTCTTC
CDR3aa: CASSLAYNEQFF

j_gene: TRBJ2-5
d_gene: TRBD2
v_gene: TRBV5-1
len: 17
abundance: many
CDR3nt: TGCGCCAGCAGCAGTGACCCTAGCGGGGGGATCCAAGAGACCCAGTACTTC
CDR3aa: CASSSDPSGGIQETQYF

j_gene: TRBJ2-5
d_gene: TRBD2
v_gene: TRBV7-2
len: 16
abundance: many
CDR3nt: TGTGCCAGCAGCTTATTTGGGGGGGGACCCCAAGAGACCCAGTACTTC
CDR3aa: CASSLFGGGPQETQYF

j_gene: TRBJ1-1
d_gene: NA
v_gene: TRBV2
len: 14
abundance: NA
CDR3nt: TGTGCCAGCAGTGGGGACATCCGCCTCCCTGATGATTTCTTT
CDR3aa: CASSGDIRLPDDFF

j_gene: TRBJ2-2
d_gene: NA
v_gene: TRBV7-6
len: 15
abundance: many
CDR3nt: TGTGCCAGCAGCTCCGGTCGGTTGGTGGCCGGGGAGCTGTTTTTT
CDR3aa: CASSSGRLVAGELFF

j_gene: TRBJ2-5
d_gene: TRBD2
v_gene: TRBV18
len: 18
abundance: many
CDR3nt: TGTGCCAGCTCACCACTCGGGGGACTAGCGGGAGGGCAAGAGACCCAGTACTTC
CDR3aa: CASSPLGGLAGGQETQYF

j_gene: TRBJ1-5
d_gene: NA
v_gene: TRBV4-2
len: 14
abundance: once
CDR3nt: TGTGCCAGCAGCCAAGAAATTAGGACCCAGCCCCAGCATTTT
CDR3aa: CASSQEIRTQPQHF

j_gene: TRBJ2-1
d_gene: TRBD1
v_gene: TRBV9
len: 15
abundance: many
CDR3nt: TGTGCCAGCAGCGCGGGACAGGGGCCCCTCAATGAGCAGTTCTTC
CDR3aa: CASSAGQGPLNEQFF

j_gene: TRBJ2-7
d_gene: TRBD1
v_gene: TRBV27
len: 14
abundance: NA
CDR3nt: TGTGCCAGCAGTCCCGGGACAGCCTACTACGAGCAGTACTTC
CDR3aa: CASSPGTAYYEQYF

j_gene: TRBJ1-5
d_gene: NA
v_gene: TRBV7-8
len: 12
abundance: NA
CDR3nt: TGTGCCAGCAGCCGCCGGGTGCAGCCCCAGCATTTT
CDR3aa: CASSRRVQPQHF

j_gene: TRBJ1-5
d_gene: TRBD1
v_gene: TRBV6-1
len: 14
abundance: many
CDR3nt: TGTGCCAGCAGCCCGGGACAGAAGTATCAGCCCCAGCATTTT
CDR3aa: CASSPGQKYQPQHF

j_gene: TRBJ2-6
d_gene: NA
v_gene: TRBV6-4
len: 17
abundance: many
CDR3nt: TGTGCCAGCAGTCCCCAAGGAGGAGCTTCTGGGGCCAACGTCCTGACTTTC
CDR3aa: CASSPQGGASGANVLTF